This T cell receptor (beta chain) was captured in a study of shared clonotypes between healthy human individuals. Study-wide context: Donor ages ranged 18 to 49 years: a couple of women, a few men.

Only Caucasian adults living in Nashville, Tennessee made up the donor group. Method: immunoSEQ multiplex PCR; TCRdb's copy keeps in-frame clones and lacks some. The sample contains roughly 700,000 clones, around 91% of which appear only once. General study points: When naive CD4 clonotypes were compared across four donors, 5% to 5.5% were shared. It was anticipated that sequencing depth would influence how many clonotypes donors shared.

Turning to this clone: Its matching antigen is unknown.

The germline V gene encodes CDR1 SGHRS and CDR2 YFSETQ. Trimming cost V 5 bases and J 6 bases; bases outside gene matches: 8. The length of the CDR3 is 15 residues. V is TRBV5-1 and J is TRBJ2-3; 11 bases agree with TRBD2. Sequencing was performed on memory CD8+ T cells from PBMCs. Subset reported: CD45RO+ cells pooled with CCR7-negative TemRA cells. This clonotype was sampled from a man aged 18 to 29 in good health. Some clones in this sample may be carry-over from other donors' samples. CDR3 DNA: TGCGCCAGCAGTCGCCGTAGCGGGAGGGAGGATACGCAGTATTTT. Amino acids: CASSRRSGREDTQYF. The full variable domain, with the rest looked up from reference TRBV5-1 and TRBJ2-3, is KAGVTQTPRYLIKTRGQQVTLSCSPISGHRSVSWYQQTPGQGLQFLFEYFSETQRNKGNFPGRFSGRQFSNSRSEMNVSTLELGDSALYLCASSRRSGREDTQYFGPGTRLTVL.